The T cell receptor (beta chain) under discussion was sequenced for a study of naive and memory T cell subsets. The germline V gene has CDR1 MNHNY and CDR2 SVGAGI (reference sequence). The ends lost 4 bases at V and 7 bases at J; junction bases unmatched: 6. This CDR3 spans 14 amino acids. CD4+ T cell IFNgamma after overnight CMV lysate exposure gave donor CMV status. This clonotype was observed at least ten times. Both TRBC1 and TRBC2 were covered by a beta constant-region primer of two equimolar oligonucleotides. TCRdb ran MiXCR on the UMI-ligation and nested PCR reads and lists one entry per CDR3 protein. Of roughly 20,000 distinct CDR3 sequences in the sample, about 11% were seen once.

Sequences were obtained from central memory CD8+ T cells from blood. This chain uses TRBV6-6 with TRBJ2-1; 8 bases fit TRBD2. The sequence was collected from a human donor in good health. CDR3 protein: CASSSTRLANEQFF. The CDR3 DNA sequence: TGTGCCAGCAGTTCGACCCGACTAGCGAATGAGCAGTTCTTC.